Following are 21 T cell receptor beta chains from one sample sequenced in a study of post-analysis software for immune sequencing data. Their antigen targets remain unknown. Unique molecular identifiers were carried by the TCR beta cDNA libraries. From the PCR reads, TCRdb called clonotypes with MiXCR, one entry per CDR3 protein. The sample includes over 700,000 distinct CDR3 sequences, just under 30% of them seen just once. Study-level points and caveats: Controls had lower frequencies than patients of five or six TRBV segments, which included TRBV5-6, TRBV5-1 and TRBV20-1.

The material sequenced was blood. Receptor source: a girl aged 5-17 years with multiple sclerosis.

The J gene is TRBJ2-2, the V gene TRBV29-1; 7 nucleotides align to TRBD1. The CDR3 totals 14 residues. The germline V gene has CDR1 SQVTM and CDR2 ANQGSEA. V was pared by 6 bases and J by 0 bases, with 4 bases of the junction left unmatched. DNA for the CDR3: TGCAGCGTGTCCGGGACAGCGAACACCGGGGAGCTGTTTTTT. As protein: CSVSGTANTGELFF.

This clonotype was recorded many times. The V gene is TRBV29-1, the J gene TRBJ2-7, with D possibly being TRBD2 (6 bases). V lost 0 bases, J lost 3 bases, and 9 bases lay in between. The V gene's germline CDR1 is SQVTM and CDR2 ANQGSEA. The CDR3 totals 13 residues. The CDR3 DNA sequence: TGCAGCGTTGAAGAATTCGGGGGCTACGAGCAGTACTTC. This encodes CSVEEFGGYEQYF.

This chain uses TRBV5-1 with TRBJ2-3; TRBD1 matches at 9 bases. Germline V gene data show CDR1 as SGHRS and CDR2 as YFSETQ. Trimming at V came to 0 bases and at J to 5 bases, leaving 10 bases not matched to a gene. This CDR3 has 17 amino acids. The CDR3 protein is CASSLAVGTGMGDTQYF. In DNA, the CDR3 is TGCGCCAGCAGCTTGGCCGTTGGGACAGGGATGGGAGATACGCAGTATTTT. Combining the CDR3 with reference TRBV5-1 and TRBJ2-3 gives the whole variable domain KAGVTQTPRYLIKTRGQQVTLSCSPISGHRSVSWYQQTPGQGLQFLFEYFSETQRNKGNFPGRFSGRQFSNSRSEMNVSTLELGDSALYLCASSLAVGTGMGDTQYFGPGTRLTVL.

This clonotype turned up a few times. The rearrangement joins TRBV7-9 to TRBJ1-2; D is ambiguous. The CDR3 extends over 16 amino acids. V gave up 0 bases and J gave up 0 bases, with 11 bases separating them. The germline V gene has CDR1 SEHNR and CDR2 FQNEAQ (reference sequence). The CDR3 sequence: CASSLAHLGPNYGYTF. The DNA of the CDR3 is TGTGCCAGCAGCTTAGCCCACCTGGGCCCTAACTATGGCTACACCTTC.

V gene TRBV9 combines with J gene TRBJ2-4, with 10 bases matching TRBD1. Germline-derived CDR1 and CDR2 are SGDLS and YYNGEE. The CDR3 sequence is 20 residues long. Trimming at V came to 2 bases and at J to 0 bases, leaving 14 bases not matched to a gene. Here the CDR3 reads CASSVSGLGTGVLAKNIQYF. Here the CDR3 DNA reads TGTGCCAGCAGCGTCTCCGGTCTAGGGACAGGGGTCCTAGCCAAAAACATTCAGTACTTC.

This chain links TRBV4-1 with TRBJ1-2; 11 bases are shared with TRBD1. Germline CDR1 is MGHRA and CDR2 is YSYEKL. Germline trimming cut 4 bases from V and 0 bases from J; bases unmatched to any gene: 4. CDR3 length: 16 amino acids. As DNA, the CDR3 is TGCGCCAGCAGCCGGGGACAGGGGGAGGCTAACTATGGCTACACCTTC. Amino acids: CASSRGQGEANYGYTF.

The V gene is TRBV20-1, the J gene TRBJ2-7, with a possible D match to TRBD1 (6 bases). CDR1 and CDR2 (germline): DFQATT, SNEGSKA (reference sequence). V lost 0 bases to trimming and J lost 2 bases, with 14 bases between them. The CDR3 extends over 15 amino acids. CDR3 nucleotide sequence: TGCAGTGCTAGAGAGTCCGGGACAAGGCCCTACGAGCAGTACTTC. The encoded protein is CSARESGTRPYEQYF.

This clonotype was seen a handful of times. This chain connects TRBV3-1 to TRBJ1-2; a possible D gene is TRBD1 (6 bases). Germline V gene lookup returns CDR1 LGHDT and CDR2 YNNKEL (reference sequence). Trimming took off 7 bases at V and 8 bases at J, with 14 bases between the two ends. This CDR3 has 12 amino acids. CDR3 DNA sequence: TGTGCCAGCACCACAGGGTCCGCGGGCTACACCTTC. It encodes CASTTGSAGYTF. Drawing the rest from reference TRBV3-1 and TRBJ1-2, the complete variable domain is DTAVSQTPKYLVTQMGNDKSIKCEQNLGHDTMYWYKQDSKKFLKIMFSYNNKELIINETVPNRFSPKSPDKAHLNLHINSLELGDSAVYFCASTTGSAGYTFGSGTRLTVV.

This clonotype turned up a few times. The rearrangement links TRBV27 to TRBJ2-7; D is unclear. V was cut by 6 bases and J by 6 bases, with 15 bases left in between. This CDR3 is 13 amino acids long. Germline lookup yields CDR1 MNHEY and CDR2 SMNVEV (reference sequence). DNA for the CDR3: TGTGCCAGCAGCCCGACTCAGTTAGGCGAGCAGTACTTC. Protein sequence: CASSPTQLGEQYF.

This clonotype was counted between two and nine times. The CDR3 sequence: CASSIEPGLVAYNEQFF. The CDR3 bases are TGTGCCAGTAGTATAGAACCGGGACTGGTCGCCTACAATGAGCAGTTCTTC. The V gene is TRBV19, the J gene TRBJ2-1, with TRBD2 as a possible D gene (6 bases). CDR3 length: 17 amino acids. Germline CDR1 reads LNHDA; CDR2 reads SQIVND (reference sequence). Trimming removed 0 bases from V and 2 bases from J, with 14 bases in between.

The V and J genes are TRBV20-1 and TRBJ2-1; the match to TRBD2 covers 7 bases. The V gene's germline CDR1 is DFQATT and CDR2 SNEGSKA (reference sequence). The junction had 21 bases not matched to a gene; V was cut back by 6 bases and J by 10 bases. The length of the CDR3 is 16 residues. The DNA of the CDR3 is TGCAGTGCCCCACACCCGGGGCGGGACTATCGAAACGAGCAGTTCTTC. It is translated as CSAPHPGRDYRNEQFF.

The V call is TRBV6-2 or TRBV6-3, the J call TRBJ2-1, with 7 bases matching TRBD1. V lost 6 bases, J lost 8 bases, and 13 bases stayed unmatched. The length of the CDR3 is 15 residues. Germline V gene lookup returns CDR1 MNHEY and CDR2 SVGEGT. The CDR3 is CASRLPRQGPDEQFF. The CDR3 DNA reads as TGTGCCAGCAGGCTCCCCCGACAGGGTCCCGATGAGCAGTTCTTC.

The rearrangement links TRBV20-1 to TRBJ1-1; D gene ambiguous. Germline V gene data show CDR1 as DFQATT and CDR2 as SNEGSKA (reference sequence). With 3 bases removed from V and 4 bases from J, the gap between germline ends came to 15 bases. The CDR3 is made up of 14 amino acids. The CDR3, as DNA: TGCAGTGCTAGCGGCTCTCCGGGTCTCACTGAAGCTTTCTTT. Protein: CSASGSPGLTEAFF.

The J gene is TRBJ2-2, the V gene TRBV19, with TRBD2 matching 7 bases. V was pared by 1 base and J by 4 bases, with 0 bases of the junction left unmatched. Per germline, CDR1 LNHDA and CDR2 SQIVND (reference sequence). The CDR3 spans 14 residues. The CDR3 DNA follows: TGTGCCAGTAGTATAGGCGGGGGCACCGGGGAGCTGTTTTTT. Amino acids: CASSIGGGTGELFF.

The chain has TRBV2 and TRBJ2-1, with 15 bases identical to TRBD2. CDR1 is SNHLY, CDR2 FYNNEI, per germline. The V and J ends lost 0 bases and 2 bases, in that order; junction bases with no gene match: 8. CDR3 length: 20 residues. The CDR3 loop reads CASSEARGLAGGRTYNEQFF. In DNA, the CDR3 is TGTGCCAGCAGTGAAGCCAGGGGACTAGCGGGAGGCCGAACCTACAATGAGCAGTTCTTC.

V and J are TRBV6-2 or TRBV6-3 and TRBJ2-7, with 9 bases matching TRBD2. With V trimmed by 6 bases and J by 7 bases, 22 bases remained unmatched. Germline values: CDR1 MNHEY, CDR2 SVGEGT. This CDR3 contains 18 residues. The DNA for the CDR3 is TGTGCCAGCAGCCTAATGGCCGTGACTAGCGGAAACTACAATGAGCAGTACTTC. This codes for CASSLMAVTSGNYNEQYF.

The chain couples TRBV3-1 to TRBJ2-1, with 8 bases lining up with TRBD2. The J segment lost 7 bases and the V segment lost 1 base, leaving 3 bases of the junction unmatched. The CDR3 sequence is 14 residues long. Looked up from germline, CDR1 is LGHDT and CDR2 is YNNKEL (reference sequence). The CDR3 protein is CASSQAGGPNEQFF. The CDR3, as DNA: TGTGCCAGCAGCCAAGCGGGAGGGCCTAATGAGCAGTTCTTC.

The chain carries TRBV29-1 and TRBJ2-1; D not resolved. Germline V gene lookup returns CDR1 SQVTM and CDR2 ANQGSEA. The CDR3 sequence is 12 residues long. With 4 bases removed from V and 5 bases from J, the gap between germline ends came to 9 bases. This chain's CDR3 is CSVGPPHNEQFF. The CDR3 nucleotides are TGCAGCGTTGGCCCCCCACACAATGAGCAGTTCTTC.

The rearrangement joins TRBV9 to TRBJ2-3, with unresolved D. The CDR3 is made up of 17 amino acids. V was clipped by 4 bases and J by 3 bases, with 21 bases between them. The germline V gene encodes CDR1 SGDLS and CDR2 YYNGEE. CDR3 sequence (DNA): TGTGCCAGCAGCCCCCGTCAATCAGGAGCCTATACAGATACGCAGTATTTT. This sequence encodes CASSPRQSGAYTDTQYF. Combining the CDR3 with reference TRBV9 and TRBJ2-3 gives the whole variable domain DSGVTQTPKHLITATGQRVTLRCSPRSGDLSVYWYQQSLDQGLQFLIQYYNGEERAKGNILERFSAQQFPDLHSELNLSSLELGDSALYFCASSPRQSGAYTDTQYFGPGTRLTVL.

This sequence joins TRBV20-1 and TRBJ2-7, with 8 bases that match TRBD1. With 4 bases clipped from V and 2 bases from J, the junction kept 1 base outside the gene matches. Germline CDR1 DFQATT, CDR2 SNEGSKA (reference sequence). The CDR3 length is 12 residues. CDR3 residues: CSAKQGAYEQYF. Written as DNA, the CDR3 is TGCAGTGCTAAACAGGGGGCCTACGAGCAGTACTTC.

The J gene is TRBJ2-1, the V gene TRBV7-9; D remains unclear. V lost 1 base and J 3 bases, leaving 13 bases between the germline ends. The CDR3 runs to 16 residues. The V gene's germline CDR1 is SEHNR and CDR2 FQNEAQ (reference sequence). DNA for the CDR3: TGTGCCAGCAGCTTAGAAGGGTCGGCCCTCTACAATGAGCAGTTCTTC. Amino acids: CASSLEGSALYNEQFF.